The source of this TCR beta chain is a study of cytomegalovirus exposure and HLA in healthy donors. Sequenced by immunoSEQ multiplex PCR; TCRdb stores in-frame clones only, minus some. The sample holds roughly 260,000 clones, around 89% seen once. The V gene's germline CDR1 is LNHDA and CDR2 SQIVND (reference sequence). After removal of 6 bases from V and 5 bases from J, the junction contained 7 bases not matched to a gene. This CDR3 spans 14 amino acids. This chain uses TRBV19 with TRBJ1-2; 9 nucleotides line up with TRBD1. Sequencing was done on a sample of PBMCs. This receptor was taken from a woman aged 18 to 35 in good health and CMV-seronegative. CDR3 nucleotide sequence: TGTGCCAGTAGGGACAGGGGTAGCGCATATGGCTACACCTTC. It codes for CASRDRGSAYGYTF.